The rows below give T cell receptor beta chains drawn from one sample of a study of shared clonotypes between healthy human individuals. Measured with immunoSEQ multiplex PCR; TCRdb has only the in-frame clones, and not every one. The repertoire holds around 500,000 clones, with 78% as singletons. Sequenced material: PBMCs. The receptors were gathered from a woman aged 40 to 50 in good health. Some clones in this sample may be carry-over from other donors' samples. CDR3s include the opening cysteine and the closing phenylalanine or tryptophan. Fields, in order: D gene, clone size, V gene, J gene, CDR3 DNA, CDR3 protein. The D gene is left open where the match is weak. Only some rows state a clone size, as once, few, many or a class for expanded clones.

>-|once|TRBV11-2|TRBJ2-5
TGTGCCAGCAGCCGACTAGGGTGGGAGACCCAGTACTTC
CASSRLGWETQYF
>-|-|TRBV11-2|TRBJ2-2
TGTGCCAGCAGCCCCAGGGGGGGGGTGGGCACCGGGGAGCTGTTTTTT
CASSPRGGVGTGELFF
>-|-|TRBV7-2|TRBJ2-2
TGTGCCAGCAGCCCCCTGGGGACCGGGGAGCTGTTTTTT
CASSPLGTGELFF
>-|-|TRBV7-3|TRBJ2-1
TGTGCCAGCAGCCCCTATGGAGTTGTGAGTGAGCAGTTCTTC
CASSPYGVVSEQFF
>TRBD1|-|TRBV2|TRBJ1-2
TGTGCCAGCAGCGAAGAAGGCGACAGGGTCTATGGCTACACCTTC
CASSEEGDRVYGYTF
>-|-|TRBV6-6|TRBJ1-3
TGTGCCAGCAGTTACTCCCTGCCCTCTGGAAACACCATATATTTT
CASSYSLPSGNTIYF
>-|-|TRBV9|TRBJ2-1
TGTGCCAGCAGCGTAGGTGAGGACCCTTTCAATGAGCAGTTCTTC
CASSVGEDPFNEQFF
>-|few|TRBV30|TRBJ1-5
TGTGCCTGGAGTGTCCAGGCCGCTCAGGAGCCCCAGCATTTT
CAWSVQAAQEPQHF
>TRBD2|-|TRBV9|TRBJ2-1
TGTGCCAGCAGCGTAGATAGCGGGAGGTCCTACAATGAGCAGTTCTTC
CASSVDSGRSYNEQFF
>-|-|TRBV28|TRBJ1-2
TGTGCCAGCACCATAGACAGTAACTATGGCTACACCTTC
CASTIDSNYGYTF
>TRBD2|-|TRBV10-3|TRBJ2-2
TGTGCCATCAGGCCCACTAGCGGGAGAGAAGCGAGGGAGCTGTTTTTT
CAIRPTSGREARELFF
>TRBD2|few|TRBV6-4|TRBJ2-2
TGTGCCAGCAGTAGCGGGAGCGGTCCCGGGGAGCTGTTTTTT
CASSSGSGPGELFF
>-|-|TRBV7-9|TRBJ1-1
TGCGCCAGCAGCCAAGGGCGCCCGGGACGGCAGAACACTGAAGCTTTCTTT
CASSQGRPGRQNTEAFF
>TRBD1|-|TRBV19|TRBJ1-1
TGTGCCAGTAGTCTCCCCGGGGACAGGAACACTGAAGCTTTCTTT
CASSLPGDRNTEAFF
>-|few|TRBV28|TRBJ1-1
TGTGCCAGCAATCGGGGCGGCGGCACTGAAGCTTTCTTT
CASNRGGGTEAFF
>-|-|TRBV4-2|TRBJ1-4
TGTGCCAGCAGTCAGACAAGAGGGGGGATTAATGAAAAACTGTTTTTT
CASSQTRGGINEKLFF
>-|-|TRBV28|TRBJ1-6
TGTGCCAGCAGTCCTGGAGGACCAATTCGGTCACCCCTCCACTTT
CASSPGGPIRSPLHF
>-|-|TRBV18|TRBJ2-7
TGTGCCAGCTCATCCGGGACTCGGAGCTCCTACGAGCAGTACTTC
CASSSGTRSSYEQYF
>-|-|TRBV5-4|TRBJ1-3
TGTGCCAGCAGCTTTTCGGCAGGGCGCGCTGGAAACACCATATATTTT
CASSFSAGRAGNTIYF
>-|few|TRBV6-4|TRBJ2-2
TGTGCCAGCAGTGACTCTAAAGGGGAGTCCGGGGAGCTGTTTTTT
CASSDSKGESGELFF
>TRBD2|-|TRBV29-1|TRBJ2-7
TGCAGCGTGGGGGGACTAGCGTTTAACTACGAGCAGTACTTC
CSVGGLAFNYEQYF
>-|-|TRBV6-1|TRBJ1-3
TGTGCCAGCAGTGAACTCCTGGGGGCTGGAAACACCATATATTTT
CASSELLGAGNTIYF
>-|-|TRBV29-1|TRBJ2-1
TGCAGCGTTGAAGAAGCCCAAATTGGCGGAGAGCAGTTCTTC
CSVEEAQIGGEQFF
>TRBD1|once|TRBV28|TRBJ1-2
TGTGCCAGCAGTTTCCCAGGGGGGGATGGCTACACCTTC
CASSFPGGDGYTF
>TRBD2|-|TRBV18|TRBJ2-7
TGTGCCAGCTCACGCAGCGGGGGCTCCTACGAGCAGTACTTC
CASSRSGGSYEQYF
>-|-|TRBV19|TRBJ1-2
TGTGCCAGTAGTCCTCCGACAGCCTATGGCTACACCTTC
CASSPPTAYGYTF